Following are 14 T cell receptor beta chains from one sample sequenced in a study of T cells in Graves' hyperthyroidism and ophthalmopathy. The source material, RNA transcripts, was used to amplify TCR beta CDR3 regions. The TCR CDR3 was amplified in a first-round RT-PCR using the HTBI primer set. TCRdb itself ran the multiplex PCR reads through MiXCR, one entry per CDR3 protein. The data contain a few hundred thousand distinct CDR3 sequences, 12% to 15% of them singletons. Sequencing was performed on blood. These receptors came from a woman between 40 and 50 years old with Graves' ophthalmopathy.

About this clonotype itself: A much larger clonotype is one base distant, so this may be a read error. The chain has TRBV4-1 and TRBJ1-1; D may be TRBD1 (5 bases). Per germline, CDR1 MGHRA and CDR2 YSYEKL. The CDR3 runs to 16 residues. The CDR3 here is CASGQELRGARTEAFF. CDR3 in DNA: TGCGCCAGCGGCCAAGAGTTGAGGGGAGCCCGTACTGAAGCTTTCTTT.

This clonotype was counted a few times. The chain couples TRBV15 to TRBJ2-3; D not certain. Germline V CDR1 and CDR2: LNHNV, YYDKDF (reference sequence). This CDR3 contains 17 residues. The ends were cut back, 0 bases at V and 0 bases at J, with 13 bases in the middle. CDR3: CATSRDGILSSTDTQYF. The CDR3 nucleotides are TGTGCCACCAGCAGAGATGGTATACTATCTAGCACAGATACGCAGTATTTT.

This clonotype was seen many times. V usage is TRBV12-3 or TRBV12-4 and J usage is TRBJ2-3, with D perhaps TRBD2 (6 bases). V was trimmed by 3 bases and J by 2 bases, leaving 9 bases between them. The CDR3 has 14 residues. The CDR3 region has the DNA TGTGCCAGCAGTTTTGGGACTTTCACAGATACGCAGTATTTT. It yields the protein CASSFGTFTDTQYF.

In its sample, this clonotype was seen a few times. The chain uses TRBV18 and TRBJ2-1; D call uncertain. Germline CDR1 reads KGHSH; CDR2 reads LQKENI. V gave up 3 bases and J gave up 0 bases, with 12 bases separating them. The length of the CDR3 is 16 residues. The CDR3 nucleotides are TGTGCCAGCTCACCTTTTCCCCCGGGCTCCTACAATGAGCAGTTCTTC. Translation: CASSPFPPGSYNEQFF.

This clonotype has only a few counts. This may arise from a read error, as a much more abundant clone is one base away. The gene calls are TRBV2 and TRBJ2-3; D might be TRBD1 or TRBD2, each matching 6 bases. The V end was cut by 10 bases, the J end by 2 bases, with 19 bases between. The germline V gene has CDR1 SNHLY and CDR2 FYNNEI. The CDR3 loop spans 15 amino acids. The chain's CDR3 is CANMLQGLFTDTQYF. CDR3 sequence (DNA): TGTGCCAACATGCTACAGGGACTTTTCACAGATACGCAGTATTTT.

The sample holds many counts of this clonotype. The rearrangement links TRBV27 to TRBJ2-7; D is undetermined. V gave up 2 bases and J gave up 2 bases, with 16 bases separating them. Germline lookup yields CDR1 MNHEY and CDR2 SMNVEV (reference sequence). The CDR3 has 16 amino acids. The CDR3 region is CASSLRSGTKPYEQYF. The DNA for the CDR3 is TGTGCCAGCAGTTTACGGTCAGGCACAAAACCCTACGAGCAGTACTTC.

This clonotype was observed at least ten times. The V call is TRBV2, the J call TRBJ1-1; D is unclear. Trimming took off 7 bases at V and 8 bases at J, with 17 bases between the two ends. CDR1 and CDR2 from the germline V gene are SNHLY and FYNNEI. This CDR3 has 13 residues. CDR3 bases: TGTGCCAGCAAAAGGGAGATTCGTCGCGAAGCTTTCTTT. Protein: CASKREIRREAFF.

The count of this clonotype is one. Possible read error: a much larger clone is one base away. The genes are TRBV11-2 and TRBJ2-3; no definite D call. The V end was cut by 3 bases, the J end by 1 base, with 8 bases between. This CDR3 has 14 residues. The germline CDR1 and CDR2 sequences are SGHAT and FQNNGV. The chain's CDR3 is CASSFNMGTDTQYF. CDR3 DNA sequence: TGTGCCAGCAGCTTCAACATGGGCACAGATACGCAGTATTTT.

In its sample, this clonotype was seen many times. This sequence joins TRBV11-2 and TRBJ1-1; maybe TRBD1 (6 bases). The germline gives CDR1 SGHAT, CDR2 FQNNGV. This CDR3 is built from 17 residues. V lost 0 bases and J 5 bases, leaving 19 bases between the germline ends. CDR3 loop: CASSLDMGAWGGTEAFF. CDR3 bases: TGTGCCAGCAGCTTAGATATGGGGGCCTGGGGAGGGACTGAAGCTTTCTTT.

The J gene is TRBJ2-1, the V gene TRBV4-2, with 14 bases that match TRBD2. V shed 0 bases and J 8 bases; nucleotides not matched to a gene: 3. This CDR3 is built from 16 residues. CDR1 and CDR2 (germline): LGHNA, YNFKEQ. CDR3 protein: CASSQEGTSGRYEQFF. CDR3 DNA sequence: TGTGCCAGCAGCCAAGAAGGGACTAGCGGGAGATATGAGCAGTTCTTC.

In this sample, this clonotype turned up many times. This chain joins TRBV12-3 or TRBV12-4 and TRBJ1-6, with a weak D call TRBD1 (5 bases). The V and J ends lost 5 bases and 6 bases respectively, with 14 bases between them. This CDR3 comprises 15 residues. The CDR3 spells CASSSRRARNSPLHF. The CDR3 DNA reads TGTGCCAGCAGTAGCCGCAGGGCCCGTAATTCACCCCTCCACTTT.

The chain combines TRBV19 with TRBJ1-1; D is perhaps TRBD1 (5 bases). The V gene lost 4 bases and the J gene lost 0 bases, with 12 bases spanning the gap. CDR3 size: 15 residues. CDR1 LNHDA and CDR2 SQIVND come from the germline V gene (reference sequence). The chain's CDR3 is CASSTEGLLNTEAFF. The DNA for the CDR3 is TGTGCCAGTAGTACCGAGGGACTGCTGAACACTGAAGCTTTCTTT.

This clonotype was seen more than once but under ten times. A read error may explain this, as a much larger clone is one base away. No conserved phenylalanine or tryptophan is present at the end of the CDR3, so a read error is the likely explanation. The chain joins TRBV12-3 or TRBV12-4 to TRBJ1-1; D possibly corresponds to TRBD1 (5 bases). This CDR3 has 13 amino acids. The V and J ends lost 5 bases and 6 bases respectively, with 13 bases between them. The chain's CDR3 is CASSTQGAAEAFV. For the CDR3, the DNA is TGTGCCAGCAGTACCCAAGGGGCGGCTGAAGCTTTCGTT.

The gene calls are TRBV7-9 and TRBJ2-2; no reliable D call. The V gene lost 4 bases and the J gene lost 0 bases, with 15 bases spanning the gap. The germline V gene has CDR1 SEHNR and CDR2 FQNEAQ (reference sequence). CDR3 length: 17 amino acids. This CDR3 is CASSSPLWQANTGELFF. The CDR3 DNA is TGTGCCAGCAGCTCCCCCTTATGGCAAGCGAACACCGGGGAGCTGTTTTTT.